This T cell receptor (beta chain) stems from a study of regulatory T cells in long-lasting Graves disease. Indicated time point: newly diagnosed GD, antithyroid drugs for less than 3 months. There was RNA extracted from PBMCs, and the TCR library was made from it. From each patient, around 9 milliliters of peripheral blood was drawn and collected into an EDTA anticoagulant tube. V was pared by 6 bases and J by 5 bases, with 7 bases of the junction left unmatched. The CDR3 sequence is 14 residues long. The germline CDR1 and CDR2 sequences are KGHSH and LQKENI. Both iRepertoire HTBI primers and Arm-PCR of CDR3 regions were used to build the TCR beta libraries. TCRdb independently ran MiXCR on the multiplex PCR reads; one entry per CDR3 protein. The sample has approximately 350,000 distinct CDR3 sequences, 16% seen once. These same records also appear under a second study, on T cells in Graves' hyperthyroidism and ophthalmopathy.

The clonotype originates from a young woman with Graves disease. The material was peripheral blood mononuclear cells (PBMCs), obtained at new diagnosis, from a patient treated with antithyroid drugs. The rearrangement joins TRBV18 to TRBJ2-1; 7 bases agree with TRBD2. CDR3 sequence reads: CASSQRLADNEQFF. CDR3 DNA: TGTGCCAGCTCGCAAAGGCTAGCGGACAATGAGCAGTTCTTC. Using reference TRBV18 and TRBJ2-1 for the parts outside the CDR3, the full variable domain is NAGVMQNPRHLVRRRGQEARLRCSPMKGHSHVYWYRQLPEEGLKFMVYLQKENIIDESGMPKERFSAEFPKEGPSILRIQQVVRGDSAAYFCASSQRLADNEQFFGPGTRLTVL.